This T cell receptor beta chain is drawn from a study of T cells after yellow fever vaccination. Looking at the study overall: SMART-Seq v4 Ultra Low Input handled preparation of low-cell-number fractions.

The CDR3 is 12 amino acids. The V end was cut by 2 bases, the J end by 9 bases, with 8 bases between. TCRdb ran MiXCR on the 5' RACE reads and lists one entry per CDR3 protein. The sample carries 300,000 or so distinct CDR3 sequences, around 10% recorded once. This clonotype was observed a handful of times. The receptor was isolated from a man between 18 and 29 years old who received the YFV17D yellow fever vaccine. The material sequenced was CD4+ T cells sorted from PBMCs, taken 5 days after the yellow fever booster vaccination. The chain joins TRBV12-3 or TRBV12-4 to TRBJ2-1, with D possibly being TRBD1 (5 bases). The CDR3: CASSLWTTEQFF. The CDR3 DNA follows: TGTGCCAGCAGTTTATGGACAACTGAGCAGTTCTTC.